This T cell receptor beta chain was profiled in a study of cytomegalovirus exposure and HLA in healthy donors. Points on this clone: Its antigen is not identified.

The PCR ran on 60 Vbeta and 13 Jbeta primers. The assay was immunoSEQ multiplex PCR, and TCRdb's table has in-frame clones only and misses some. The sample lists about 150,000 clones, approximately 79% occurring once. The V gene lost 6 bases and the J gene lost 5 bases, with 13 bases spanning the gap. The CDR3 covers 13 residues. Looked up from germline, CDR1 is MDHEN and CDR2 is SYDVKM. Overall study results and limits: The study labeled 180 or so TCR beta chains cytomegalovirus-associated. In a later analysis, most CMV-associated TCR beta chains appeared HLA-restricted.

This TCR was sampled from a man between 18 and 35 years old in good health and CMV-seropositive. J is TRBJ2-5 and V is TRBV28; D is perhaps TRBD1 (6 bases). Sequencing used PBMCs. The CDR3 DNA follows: TGTGCCAGCAGACCTCAGGGACATGAGACCCAGTACTTC. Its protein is CASRPQGHETQYF.